These 30 T cell receptor beta chains came from one sample sequenced in a study of blood T cells in healthy people across ages. Primed by a sample-barcoded 5' primer and a J-beta primer mix, a second PCR proceeded for about 6 to 12 cycles. TCRdb called the 5' RACE reads again in MiXCR, with one record for every CDR3 protein. The sample yields about 640,000 distinct CDR3 sequences, around 54% seen once. Sequencing was done on a sample of blood. The receptors shown here come from a man aged 55 to 69 in good health.

The chain links TRBV20-1 to TRBJ2-5; tentatively, D is TRBD1 or TRBD2 (5 bases each). Trimming cost V 1 base and J 4 bases, with 10 bases left between them. Germline V gives CDR1 DFQATT, CDR2 SNEGSKA (reference sequence). CDR3 size: 13 residues. CDR3 in DNA: TGCAGTGCTAGAGCGGGGCCAGTAGAGACCCAGTACTTC. Translated: CSARAGPVETQYF.

V and J are TRBV3-1 and TRBJ1-2, with 10 bases lining up with TRBD1. V lost 2 bases to trimming and J lost 1 base; unmatched junction nucleotides: 7. CDR3 length: 17 residues. Germline V gene lookup returns CDR1 LGHDT and CDR2 YNNKEL (reference sequence). The CDR3 region is CASSQNPGTGVNYGYTF. CDR3 in DNA: TGTGCCAGCAGCCAAAATCCCGGGACAGGGGTTAACTATGGCTACACCTTC.

There are a few counts of this clonotype. The chain carries TRBV2 and TRBJ2-7; D gene ambiguous. Germline CDR1 and CDR2: SNHLY and FYNNEI. V lost 8 bases to trimming and J lost 3 bases, with 8 bases between them. CDR3 size: 11 residues. CDR3 in DNA: TGTGCCAGCGGGCGAAGCTACGAGCAGTACTTC. This codes for CASGRSYEQYF.

This clonotype was detected a few times. The chain carries TRBV5-1 and TRBJ2-5; tentatively, D is TRBD1 (6 bases). Germline V gives CDR1 SGHRS, CDR2 YFSETQ. V was cut by 4 bases and J by 10 bases, with 23 bases left in between. This CDR3 has 15 residues. The CDR3 spells CASSHPGRTYRDQYF. The CDR3 DNA reads TGCGCCAGCAGCCACCCAGGACGGACTTACAGGGACCAGTACTTC.

The chain uses TRBV10-3 and TRBJ2-1; the D gene is possibly TRBD2 (7 bases). CDR1 and CDR2 from the germline V gene are ENHRY and SYGVKD. Trimming pared 6 bases from V and 6 bases from J, leaving 12 bases between. The CDR3 is 13 amino acids. CDR3 loop: CAISGGPGNEQFF. The CDR3 nucleotides read TGTGCCATCAGCGGGGGGCCGGGCAATGAGCAGTTCTTC.

The chain combines TRBV20-1 with TRBJ2-3; a possible D gene is TRBD2 (5 bases). Germline V gene lookup returns CDR1 DFQATT and CDR2 SNEGSKA (reference sequence). The CDR3 runs to 15 residues. Trimming pared 6 bases from V and 0 bases from J, leaving 16 bases between. The CDR3 nucleotides read TGCAGTGCGTGCCAGAGTAGCGTCAGCACAGATACGCAGTATTTT. Residues: CSACQSSVSTDTQYF.

The chain couples TRBV3-1 to TRBJ2-7; 11 bases line up with TRBD2. The DNA end lines up better with TRBJ2-5; the J call may be wrong. The CDR3 sequence is 14 residues long. The germline V gene has CDR1 LGHDT and CDR2 YNNKEL (reference sequence). In DNA, the CDR3 is TGTGCCAGCATTAGCGGGGGGGCCTCAGAGACCCAGTACTTC. Amino acid sequence: CASISGGASETQYF.

This clonotype has a count of ten or more. The chain joins TRBV10-3 to TRBJ1-4, with D possibly TRBD1 on 5 matching bases. The CDR3 totals 12 residues. V was shortened by 4 bases and J by 6 bases, with 6 bases between the two germline ends. Germline lookup yields CDR1 ENHRY and CDR2 SYGVKD. This CDR3 is CAISVGDEKLFF. For the CDR3, the DNA is TGTGCCATCAGTGTGGGGGATGAAAAACTGTTTTTT.

The chain combines TRBV6-2 or TRBV6-3 with TRBJ2-6; no reliable D call. CDR1 is MNHEY and CDR2 is SVGEGT in the germline V gene. There are 16 residues in the CDR3. The V end was cut by 2 bases, the J end by 2 bases, with 10 bases between. The CDR3 here is CASSYPRVAGANVLTF. In DNA, the CDR3 is TGTGCCAGCAGTTACCCCCGGGTGGCTGGGGCCAACGTCCTGACTTTC.

This clonotype was picked up many times. V usage is TRBV6-5 and J usage is TRBJ2-5, with D possibly being TRBD1 or TRBD2 (5 bases each). This CDR3 contains 14 residues. Germline V lookup: CDR1 MNHEY, CDR2 SVGAGI. The germline V and J ends were trimmed by 3 bases and 4 bases, with 12 bases remaining between them. This CDR3 reads CASSYVQGRETQYF. CDR3 nucleotides: TGTGCCAGCAGTTATGTTCAGGGACGAGAGACCCAGTACTTC.

CDR3 loop: CASSSPGGTYSYNEQYF. CDR3 sequence (DNA): TGCGCCAGCAGCTCCCCCGGGGGGACATACTCCTACAATGAGCAGTACTTC. V is TRBV4-1 and J is TRBJ2-1; maybe TRBD2 (7 bases). The end of the DNA is better explained by TRBJ2-7, so the J call may be wrong. Germline assignment: CDR1 MGHRA and CDR2 YSYEKL. The CDR3 is made up of 17 amino acids.

The chain combines TRBV12-3 or TRBV12-4 with TRBJ2-1; D is undetermined. The CDR3 consists of 17 residues. Trimming removed 3 bases from V and 0 bases from J, with 15 bases in between. DNA for the CDR3: TGTGCCAGCAGTTTGACCCTTGGTGGAAGCTCCTACAATGAGCAGTTCTTC. It yields the protein CASSLTLGGSSYNEQFF.

The chain recombines TRBV10-3 with TRBJ2-2; D gene uncertain. Between the trimmed V and J ends, which lost 3 bases and 2 bases, there was a span of 10 bases. The CDR3 contains 15 residues. CDR1 and CDR2 (germline): ENHRY, SYGVKD. CDR3 loop: CAISERDINTGELFF. DNA for the CDR3: TGTGCCATCAGTGAACGAGACATTAACACCGGGGAGCTGTTTTTT.

This clonotype is a singleton in its sample. V usage is TRBV3-1 and J usage is TRBJ2-5; 8 nucleotides align to TRBD1. The tail of the sequence fits TRBJ2-7 better, so the J call may be wrong. The CDR3 loop spans 15 amino acids. Germline lookup yields CDR1 LGHDT and CDR2 YNNKEL (reference sequence). The CDR3 reads CASSPRTGMPYEQYF. The CDR3 bases are TGTGCCAGCAGCCCCCGGACAGGGATGCCCTACGAGCAGTACTTC.

The rearrangement links TRBV19 to TRBJ2-4; D call uncertain. This CDR3 has 16 residues. V was shortened by 1 base and J by 0 bases, with 10 bases between the two germline ends. Per the germline V gene, CDR1 is LNHDA and CDR2 is SQIVND (reference sequence). The CDR3 protein is CASSIGGIRAKNIQYF. DNA of the CDR3: TGTGCCAGTAGTATAGGGGGAATTAGAGCCAAAAACATTCAGTACTTC.

The rearrangement joins TRBV10-3 to TRBJ2-1, with D uncertain. The tail of the sequence fits TRBJ2-7 better, so the J call may be wrong. Germline CDR1 is ENHRY and CDR2 is SYGVKD. There are 13 residues in the CDR3. The CDR3 coding sequence is TGTGCCATCAGTGCTAGTGAATACAATGAGCAGTACTTC. Its protein is CAISASEYNEQYF.

This clonotype was counted once. CDR3 region: CSASGEVAYEQYF. DNA for the CDR3: TGCAGTGCTAGCGGCGAGGTGGCCTACGAGCAGTACTTC. J is TRBJ2-7 and V is TRBV20-1; D not certain. CDR1 and CDR2 (germline): DFQATT, SNEGSKA (reference sequence). This CDR3 contains 13 residues. V lost 3 bases, J lost 2 bases, and 11 bases lay in between.

The chain employs TRBV9 and TRBJ2-4, with unresolved D. The J call may be mistaken, given a closer DNA end match to TRBJ2-5. The CDR3 extends over 14 amino acids. Germline CDR1 is SGDLS and CDR2 is YYNGEE. CDR3 nucleotides: TGTGCCAGCAGCGCCGGACCTACAAAGGAGACCCAGTACTTC. This encodes CASSAGPTKETQYF.

This chain connects TRBV21-1 to TRBJ1-5. TRBV21-1 is a pseudogene segment. This CDR3 contains 17 residues. The DNA for the CDR3 is TGTGCCAGCAGCGAAATAAAGGCCTCTATCGCGAATCAGCCCCAGCATTTT. Protein product: CASSEIKASIANQPQHF.

In regard to this clonotype: Mismatch with germline at one junction end may stem from a read error. V usage is TRBV6-5 and J usage is TRBJ2-4, with D perhaps given as TRBD1 or TRBD2 (5 bases each). The J call is uncertain, as TRBJ2-5 better fits the DNA end. This CDR3 contains 15 residues. Per the germline V gene, CDR1 is MNHEY and CDR2 is SVGAGI. The CDR3 is CASSEYGTAQGTQYF. The CDR3 nucleotides are TGTGCCAGCAGTGAGTACGGGACGGCTCAAGGGACCCAGTACTTC.

A remark on this clonotype: The junction departs from germline at one end; a sequencing error may be responsible. The chain joins TRBV28 to TRBJ2-6, with 7 bases identical to TRBD2. This CDR3 contains 16 residues. Germline V gives CDR1 MDHEN, CDR2 SYDVKM. This CDR3 is CASSSGGGFGANVPTF. The CDR3 bases are TGTGCCAGCAGTTCGGGAGGCGGTTTCGGGGCCAACGTCCCGACTTTC.

The J gene is TRBJ1-2, the V gene TRBV27, with D maybe TRBD1 (5 bases). The ends were cut back, 2 bases at V and 2 bases at J, with 12 bases in the middle. The CDR3 is 15 residues long. Germline loops: CDR1 MNHEY, CDR2 SMNVEV (reference sequence). The chain's CDR3 is CASSLTGEGNYGYTF. The CDR3 region has the DNA TGTGCCAGCAGTTTAACCGGGGAGGGGAACTATGGCTACACCTTC.

The chain employs TRBV29-1 and TRBJ2-7, with 8 bases identical to TRBD1. Germline CDR1 SQVTM, CDR2 ANQGSEA. This CDR3 region has 14 residues. Unmatched junction bases numbered 7, after V lost 4 bases and J lost 2 bases. The CDR3 region has the DNA TGCAGCGTTGCCCGGACAGGGCGGGCCTACGAGCAGTACTTC. It is translated as CSVARTGRAYEQYF.

This sequence joins TRBV7-9 and TRBJ2-7; D not resolved. The CDR3 loop spans 16 amino acids. V was trimmed by 1 base and J by 4 bases, leaving 17 bases between them. CDR1 is SEHNR, CDR2 FQNEAQ, per germline (reference sequence). Here the CDR3 reads CASSLGLVGIVYEQYF. The CDR3 DNA is TGTGCCAGCAGCTTAGGACTTGTGGGGATTGTTTACGAGCAGTACTTC.

This chain links TRBV5-4 with TRBJ2-1; tentative D call: TRBD2 (7 bases). Germline assignment: CDR1 SGHNT and CDR2 YYREEE (reference sequence). With 1 base removed from V and 8 bases from J, the gap between germline ends came to 16 bases. The CDR3 consists of 15 residues. This chain's CDR3 is CASSLSRGAGDEQFF. Written as DNA, the CDR3 is TGTGCCAGCAGCTTGTCCCGGGGGGCAGGCGATGAGCAGTTCTTC.

V usage is TRBV21-1 and J usage is TRBJ2-7. TRBV21-1 is shown as a pseudogene. This CDR3 comprises 11 residues. Here the CDR3 DNA reads TGTGCCAGCAGCCAACACAGTAAGCAGTACTTC. Residues: CASSQHSKQYF.

This clonotype was seen once. V is TRBV19 and J is TRBJ1-2, with 7 bases fitting TRBD1. Germline V gene sequence: CDR1 LNHDA, CDR2 SQIVND (reference sequence). Trimming took 6 bases from V and 6 from J; bases not matched to a gene: 7. This CDR3 spans 13 amino acids. Written as DNA, the CDR3 is TGTGCCAGTAGAGTCACAGGGGTCGATGGCTACACCTTC. This codes for CASRVTGVDGYTF.

A note on this clonotype: A much larger clone lies a single base off, so this may be a read error. This chain joins TRBV9 and TRBJ2-5, with 10 positions matching TRBD2. Germline-derived CDR1 and CDR2 are SGDLS and YYNGEE. CDR3 length: 15 residues. CDR3 DNA sequence: TGTGTCAGCAGCGTTAGCGGGGGGTACCAAGAGACCCAGTACTTC. Encoded protein: CVSSVSGGYQETQYF.

The chain has TRBV10-3 and TRBJ1-5; tentatively, D is TRBD1 (5 bases). This CDR3 is built from 15 residues. CDR1 ENHRY and CDR2 SYGVKD come from the germline V gene. V gave up 0 bases and J gave up 1 base, with 7 bases separating them. In nucleotides, the CDR3 is TGTGCCATCAGTGAGTCGGGGGAGAGCAATCAGCCCCAGCATTTT. Translation: CAISESGESNQPQHF.

The rearrangement joins TRBV29-1 to TRBJ2-3; 8 bases align to TRBD1. The J segment lost 6 bases and the V segment lost 3 bases, leaving 5 bases of the junction unmatched. This CDR3 region has 13 residues. CDR1 and CDR2 from the germline V gene are SQVTM and ANQGSEA. The DNA of the CDR3 is TGCAGCGTTGAGTCCCGGGACAGGGATACGCAGTATTTT. Protein sequence: CSVESRDRDTQYF.